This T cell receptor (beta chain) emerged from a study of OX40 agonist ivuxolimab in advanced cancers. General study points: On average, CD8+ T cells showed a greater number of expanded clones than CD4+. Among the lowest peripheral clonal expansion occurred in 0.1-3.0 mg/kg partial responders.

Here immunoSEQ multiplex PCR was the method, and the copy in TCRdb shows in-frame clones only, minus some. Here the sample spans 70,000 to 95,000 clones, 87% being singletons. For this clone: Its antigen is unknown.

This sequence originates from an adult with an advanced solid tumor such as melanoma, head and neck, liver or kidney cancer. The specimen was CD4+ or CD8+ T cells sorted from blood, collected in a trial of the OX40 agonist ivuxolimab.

The CDR3 sequence: CASSSPRRLAGGRETQYF. The CDR3 DNA sequence: TGTGCCAGCAGTTCTCCCCGGCGACTAGCGGGAGGGCGAGAGACCCAGTACTTC. The chain recombines TRBV2 with TRBJ2-5; TRBD2 agrees at 14 bases. Germline CDR1 SNHLY, CDR2 FYNNEI. This CDR3 is 18 amino acids long. V shed 5 bases, J shed 4 bases, and the junction held 12 bases outside the gene matches.